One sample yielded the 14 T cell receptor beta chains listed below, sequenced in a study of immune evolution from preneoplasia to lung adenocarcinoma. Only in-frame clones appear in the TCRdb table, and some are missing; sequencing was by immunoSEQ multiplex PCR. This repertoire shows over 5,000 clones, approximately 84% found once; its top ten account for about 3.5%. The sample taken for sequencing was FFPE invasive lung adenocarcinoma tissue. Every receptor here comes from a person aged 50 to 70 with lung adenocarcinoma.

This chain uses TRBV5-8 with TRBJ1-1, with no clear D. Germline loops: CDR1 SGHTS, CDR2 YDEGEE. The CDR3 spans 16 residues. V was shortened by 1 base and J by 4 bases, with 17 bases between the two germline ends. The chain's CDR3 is CASSLTARRRTTEAFF. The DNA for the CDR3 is TGTGCCAGCAGCTTGACGGCGAGGAGAAGAACCACTGAAGCTTTCTTT.

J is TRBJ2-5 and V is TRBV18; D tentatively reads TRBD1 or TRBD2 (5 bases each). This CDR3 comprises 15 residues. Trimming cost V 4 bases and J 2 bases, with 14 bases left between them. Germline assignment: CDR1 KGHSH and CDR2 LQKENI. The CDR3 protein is CASSHGSGPQETQYF. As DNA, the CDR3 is TGTGCCAGCTCACACGGGTCGGGGCCGCAAGAGACCCAGTACTTC. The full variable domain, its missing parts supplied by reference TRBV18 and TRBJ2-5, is NAGVMQNPRHLVRRRGQEARLRCSPMKGHSHVYWYRQLPEEGLKFMVYLQKENIIDESGMPKERFSAEFPKEGPSILRIQQVVRGDSAAYFCASSHGSGPQETQYFGPGTRLLVL.

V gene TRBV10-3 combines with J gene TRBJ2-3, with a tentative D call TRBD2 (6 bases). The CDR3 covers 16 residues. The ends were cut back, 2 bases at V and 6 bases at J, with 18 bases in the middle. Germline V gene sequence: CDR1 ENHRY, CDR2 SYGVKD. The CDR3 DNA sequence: TGTGCCATCAGTGAGATTCTGGGTCAGGGAGGCGATACGCAGTATTTT. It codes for CAISEILGQGGDTQYF.

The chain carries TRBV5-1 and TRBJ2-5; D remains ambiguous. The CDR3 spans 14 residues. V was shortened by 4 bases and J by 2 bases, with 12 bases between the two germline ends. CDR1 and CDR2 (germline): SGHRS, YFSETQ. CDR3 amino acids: CASSTGRLQETQYF. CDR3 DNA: TGCGCCAGCAGCACTGGACGGCTTCAAGAGACCCAGTACTTC. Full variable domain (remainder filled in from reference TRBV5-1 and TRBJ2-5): KAGVTQTPRYLIKTRGQQVTLSCSPISGHRSVSWYQQTPGQGLQFLFEYFSETQRNKGNFPGRFSGRQFSNSRSEMNVSTLELGDSALYLCASSTGRLQETQYFGPGTRLLVL.

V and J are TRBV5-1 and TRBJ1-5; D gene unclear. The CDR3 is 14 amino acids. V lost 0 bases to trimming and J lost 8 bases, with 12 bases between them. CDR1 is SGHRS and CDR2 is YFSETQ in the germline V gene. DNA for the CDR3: TGCGCCAGCAGCTTGGATGGAGTATCGGAGCCCCAGCATTTT. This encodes CASSLDGVSEPQHF.

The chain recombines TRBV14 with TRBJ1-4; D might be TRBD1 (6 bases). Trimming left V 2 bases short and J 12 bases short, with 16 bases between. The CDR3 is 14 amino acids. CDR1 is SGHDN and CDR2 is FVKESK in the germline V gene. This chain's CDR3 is CASSQLLSRGELFF. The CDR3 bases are TGTGCCAGCAGCCAACTCCTCTCCAGGGGCGAACTGTTTTTT.

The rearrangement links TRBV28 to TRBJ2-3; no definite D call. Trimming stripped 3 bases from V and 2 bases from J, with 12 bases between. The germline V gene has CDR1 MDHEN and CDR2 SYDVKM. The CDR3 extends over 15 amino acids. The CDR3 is CASSLPSQHTDTQYF. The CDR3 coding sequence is TGTGCCAGCAGTTTGCCTTCCCAACACACAGATACGCAGTATTTT.

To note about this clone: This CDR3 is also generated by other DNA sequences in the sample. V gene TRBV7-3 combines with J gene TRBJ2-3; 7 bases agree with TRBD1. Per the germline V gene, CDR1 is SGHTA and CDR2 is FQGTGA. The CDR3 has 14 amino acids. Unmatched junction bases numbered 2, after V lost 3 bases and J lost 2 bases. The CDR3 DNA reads TGTGCCAGCAGCTTGGGACAGCTCACAGATACGCAGTATTTT. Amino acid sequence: CASSLGQLTDTQYF.

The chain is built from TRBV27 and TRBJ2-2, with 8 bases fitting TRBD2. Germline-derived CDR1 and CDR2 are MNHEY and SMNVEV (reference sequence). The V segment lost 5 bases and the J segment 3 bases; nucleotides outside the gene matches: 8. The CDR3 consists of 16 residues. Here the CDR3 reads CASSREGGTYTGELFF. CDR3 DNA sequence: TGTGCCAGCAGTCGGGAGGGGGGGACCTACACCGGGGAGCTGTTTTTT.

In DNA, the CDR3 is TGCGCCAGCAGCTTTCGGGACCCGAACACCGGGGAGCTGTTTTTT. Its translation: CASSFRDPNTGELFF. The chain uses TRBV5-1 and TRBJ2-2; D is tentatively TRBD1 or TRBD2 (5 bases each). The CDR3 length is 15 residues. In germline, CDR1 is SGHRS, CDR2 YFSETQ. V lost 2 bases and J lost 0, with 8 bases in between.

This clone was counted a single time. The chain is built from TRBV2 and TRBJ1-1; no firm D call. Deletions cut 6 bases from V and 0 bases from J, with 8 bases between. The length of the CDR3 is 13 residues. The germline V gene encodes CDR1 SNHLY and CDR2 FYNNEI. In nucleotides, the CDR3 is TGTGCCAGCAGAGGACTGATGAACACTGAAGCTTTCTTT. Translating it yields CASRGLMNTEAFF.

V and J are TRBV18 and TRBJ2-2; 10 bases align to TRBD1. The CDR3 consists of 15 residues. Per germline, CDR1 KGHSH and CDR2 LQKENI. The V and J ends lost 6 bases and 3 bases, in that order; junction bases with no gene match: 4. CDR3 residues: CASSRTGGYTGELFF. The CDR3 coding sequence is TGTGCCAGCTCCCGGACAGGGGGATACACCGGGGAGCTGTTTTTT.

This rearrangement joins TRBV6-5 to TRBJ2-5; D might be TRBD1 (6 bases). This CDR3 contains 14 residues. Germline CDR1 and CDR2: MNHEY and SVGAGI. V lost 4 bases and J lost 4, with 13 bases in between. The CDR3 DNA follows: TGTGCCAGCAGTTTGAGGGGACACTCAGAGACCCAGTACTTC. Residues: CASSLRGHSETQYF.

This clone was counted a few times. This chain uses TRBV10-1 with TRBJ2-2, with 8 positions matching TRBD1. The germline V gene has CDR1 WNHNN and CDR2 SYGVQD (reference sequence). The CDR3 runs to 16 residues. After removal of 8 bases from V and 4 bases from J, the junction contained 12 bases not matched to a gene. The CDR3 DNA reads TGCGCCAGCGGCGAGGGACAGGACTTAGGCACCGGGGAGCTGTTTTTT. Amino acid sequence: CASGEGQDLGTGELFF.